A selection of T cell receptor beta chains follows, all from one sample in a study of blood T cells in healthy people across ages. MiXCR was run by TCRdb on the 5' RACE reads, yielding one entry per CDR3 protein. The data show some 1.5 million distinct CDR3 sequences, roughly 27% seen once. The sample consisted of blood. These TCRs come from a woman aged 25 to 39 in good health. CDR3s include the opening cysteine and the closing phenylalanine or tryptophan. A D gene is named only where the DNA matches it firmly. Clone size is not always given. Where it is, it says once, few, many or a class for expanded clones.

clone size,J gene,D gene,V gene,CDR3 length,CDR3 DNA,CDR3 protein
many,TRBJ1-5,-,TRBV28,12,TGTGCCAGCCGACTTAGCAATCAGCCCCAGCATTTT,CASRLSNQPQHF
-,TRBJ2-5,TRBD1,TRBV3-1,15,TGTGCCAGCAGCCAAGTGGGGCAGGGGGCAGAGACCCAGTACTTC,CASSQVGQGAETQYF
-,TRBJ1-1,-,TRBV5-1,15,TGCGCCAGCAGCCTCGGCGACAGAGTGTCTACTGAAGCTTTCTTT,CASSLGDRVSTEAFF
-,TRBJ2-5,TRBD1,TRBV5-1,19,TGCGCCAGCAGCTTGAGTCTTTCGTGGGGGACAGCCCTTCAAGGGACCCAGTACTTC,CASSLSLSWGTALQGTQYF
-,TRBJ1-1,-,TRBV6-1,15,TGTGCCAGCAGTGGGCTGTGGGGGGAACGTACTGAAGCTTTCTTT,CASSGLWGERTEAFF
-,TRBJ2-7,TRBD1,TRBV2,13,TGTACCAGCAGGGGGGACAGGTTGGGGGAGCAGTACTTC,CTSRGDRLGEQYF
few,TRBJ2-7,TRBD2,TRBV4-2,19,TGTGCCAGCAGCCAAGAAAAGGGACTAGCGGGAGGGCCATCCTACGAGCAGTACTTC,CASSQEKGLAGGPSYEQYF
-,TRBJ2-5,-,TRBV18,18,TGTGCCAGCTCACCAGGCGTTGGAGGGGGCATTAAGCAAGAGACCCAGTACTTC,CASSPGVGGGIKQETQYF
-,TRBJ1-2,-,TRBV20-1,13,TGCGGTGCTAGAGAGGGGGTTAACTATGGCTACACCTTC,CGAREGVNYGYTF
-,TRBJ2-3,-,TRBV12-3/TRBV12-4,14,TGTGCCAGCAGCCTCGAGGGCCTATGGGATATGCAGTATTTT,CASSLEGLWDMQYF
-,TRBJ1-2,-,TRBV29-1,13,TGCAGCGTTGTAAGAGGGACGGACTATGGCTACACCTTC,CSVVRGTDYGYTF
few,TRBJ1-2,TRBD1,TRBV20-1,18,TGCAGTGCCCGCGCCGTCTCGGGCTCACAGGGGGTTAACTATGGCTACACCTTC,CSARAVSGSQGVNYGYTF
-,TRBJ2-1,TRBD2,TRBV12-3/TRBV12-4,15,TGTGCCAGCAGCCAAGTGCTAGCGGGAGACAATGAGCAGTTCTTC,CASSQVLAGDNEQFF
few,TRBJ2-1,TRBD2,TRBV9,15,TGTGCCAGCAGCGCCCTAGCGGACCTATACAATGAGCAGTTCTTC,CASSALADLYNEQFF
-,TRBJ2-1,-,TRBV7-2,14,TGTGCCAGCAGCTTACTAAGTAGGGGCAATGAGCAGTTCTTC,CASSLLSRGNEQFF
-,TRBJ2-1,-,TRBV12-3/TRBV12-4,12,TGTGCCAGCAGTCCGGACACCGCGGAGCAGTTCTTC,CASSPDTAEQFF
few,TRBJ2-3,TRBD2,TRBV5-4,18,TGTGCCAGCAGCCCCGGTTTGTCGGCGGGGGGCAGCACAGATACGCAGTATTTT,CASSPGLSAGGSTDTQYF